This T cell receptor beta chain was sequenced during a study of early stage breast cancer tumors. Turning to the study itself: Average read coverage per sample was 9.5 to 10-fold.

Overall study results and limits: Enriched TCRB sequences shared across patients were mostly commonly generated sequences.

Germline lookup yields CDR1 GTSNPN and CDR2 SVGIG (reference sequence). V lost 0 bases to trimming and J lost 0 bases, with 3 bases between them. CDR3 length: 13 amino acids. Clones were sequenced by immunoSEQ multiplex PCR, and TCRdb holds only the in-frame ones, with some missing. The data contain around 53,000 clones, around nine tenths of them seen just once; the ten biggest clones take up 4% to 5.5%. Regarding this clone: Its specificity is not known.

This chain uses TRBV30 with TRBJ1-3; D gene ambiguous. This clonotype was sampled from an older person with breast cancer. Sample: blood. The CDR3: CAWSVSSGNTIYF. CDR3 nucleotide sequence: TGTGCCTGGAGTGTGAGCTCTGGAAACACCATATATTTT.